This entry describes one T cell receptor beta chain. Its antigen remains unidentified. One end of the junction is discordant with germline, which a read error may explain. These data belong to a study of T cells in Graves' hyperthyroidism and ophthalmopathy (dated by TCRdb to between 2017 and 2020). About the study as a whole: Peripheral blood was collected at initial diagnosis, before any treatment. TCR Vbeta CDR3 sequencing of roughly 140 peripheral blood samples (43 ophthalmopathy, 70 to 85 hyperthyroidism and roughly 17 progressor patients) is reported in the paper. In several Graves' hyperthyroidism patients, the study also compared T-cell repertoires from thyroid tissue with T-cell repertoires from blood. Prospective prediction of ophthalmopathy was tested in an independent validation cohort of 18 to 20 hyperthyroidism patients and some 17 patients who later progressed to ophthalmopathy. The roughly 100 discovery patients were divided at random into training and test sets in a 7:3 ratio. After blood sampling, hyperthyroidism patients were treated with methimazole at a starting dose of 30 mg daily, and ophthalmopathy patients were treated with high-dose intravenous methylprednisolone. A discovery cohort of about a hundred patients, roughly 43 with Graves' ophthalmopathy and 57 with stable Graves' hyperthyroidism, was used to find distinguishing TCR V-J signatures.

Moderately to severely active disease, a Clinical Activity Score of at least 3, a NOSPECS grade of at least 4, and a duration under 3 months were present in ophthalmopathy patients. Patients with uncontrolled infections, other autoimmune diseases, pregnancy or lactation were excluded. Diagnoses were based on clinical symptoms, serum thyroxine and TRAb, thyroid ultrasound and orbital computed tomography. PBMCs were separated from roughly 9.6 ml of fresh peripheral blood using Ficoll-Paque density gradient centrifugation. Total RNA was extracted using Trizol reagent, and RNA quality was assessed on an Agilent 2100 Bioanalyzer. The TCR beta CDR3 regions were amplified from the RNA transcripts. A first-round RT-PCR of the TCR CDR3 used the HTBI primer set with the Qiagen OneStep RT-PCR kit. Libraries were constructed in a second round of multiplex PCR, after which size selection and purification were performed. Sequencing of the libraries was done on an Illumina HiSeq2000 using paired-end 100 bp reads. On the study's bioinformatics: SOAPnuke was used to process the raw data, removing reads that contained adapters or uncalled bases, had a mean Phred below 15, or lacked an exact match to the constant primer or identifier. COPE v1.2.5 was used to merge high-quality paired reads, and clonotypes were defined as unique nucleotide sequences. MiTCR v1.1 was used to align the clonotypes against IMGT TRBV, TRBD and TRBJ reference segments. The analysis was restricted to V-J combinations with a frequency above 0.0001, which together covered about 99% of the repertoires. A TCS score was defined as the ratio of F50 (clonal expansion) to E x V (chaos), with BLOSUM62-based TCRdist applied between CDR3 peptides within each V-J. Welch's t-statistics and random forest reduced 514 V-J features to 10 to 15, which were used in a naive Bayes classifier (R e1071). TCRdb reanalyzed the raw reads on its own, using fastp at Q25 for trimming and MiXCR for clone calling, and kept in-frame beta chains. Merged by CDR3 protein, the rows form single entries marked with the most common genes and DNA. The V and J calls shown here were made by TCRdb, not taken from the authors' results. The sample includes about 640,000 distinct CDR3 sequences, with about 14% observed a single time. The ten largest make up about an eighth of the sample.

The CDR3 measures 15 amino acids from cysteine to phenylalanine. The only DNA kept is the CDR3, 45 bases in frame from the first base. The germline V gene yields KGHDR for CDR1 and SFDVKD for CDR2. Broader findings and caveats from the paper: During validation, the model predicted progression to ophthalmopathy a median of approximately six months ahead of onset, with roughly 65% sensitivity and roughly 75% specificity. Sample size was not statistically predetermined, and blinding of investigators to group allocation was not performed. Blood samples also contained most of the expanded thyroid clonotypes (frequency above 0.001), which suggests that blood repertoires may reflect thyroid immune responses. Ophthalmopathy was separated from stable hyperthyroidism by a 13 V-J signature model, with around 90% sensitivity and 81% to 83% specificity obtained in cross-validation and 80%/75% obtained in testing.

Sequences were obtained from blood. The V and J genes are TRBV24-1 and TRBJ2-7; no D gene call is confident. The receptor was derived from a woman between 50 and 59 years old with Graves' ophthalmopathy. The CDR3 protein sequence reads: CDTSDSRRPRDEQYF. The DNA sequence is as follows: TGTGACACCAGTGACTCCAGGCGACCCCGGGACGAGCAGTACTTC.